This entry features one T cell receptor (beta chain) sequence. Other DNA sequences in this sample translate to the same CDR3. The V and J ends lost 0 bases and 5 bases respectively, with 4 bases between them. The germline V gene has CDR1 GTSNPN and CDR2 SVGIG (reference sequence). The CDR3 extends over 11 amino acids. The sample comes from a study of cytomegalovirus exposure and HLA in healthy donors. Profiling relied on immunoSEQ multiplex PCR, and the TCRdb table lists in-frame clones only, not all of them. Among about 330,000 clones listed, approximately 86% were seen once. This chain links TRBV30 with TRBJ2-5; D remains unclear. This sequence was found in a woman aged 25 to 39 in good health and CMV-seropositive. The sequencing sample was made of PBMCs. CDR3 amino acids: CAWSVLETQYF. CDR3 DNA: TGTGCCTGGAGTGTTTTGGAGACCCAGTACTTC.